The 31 T cell receptor beta chains presented below share a single source sample, sequenced in a study of blood T cell repertoires in COVID-19. Generated by immunoSEQ multiplex PCR, the TCRdb table keeps only in-frame clones and is missing some. In the table there are 200,000 to 250,000 clones, roughly 91% of which are singletons. Sequencing input: PBMCs or T cells enriched from blood (not recorded which). The receptor source for this set is a man aged 30 to 39 in a cohort exposed to, infected with or recovered from COVID-19 (not recorded which).

V gene TRBV5-6 combines with J gene TRBJ1-2; 10 bases match TRBD1. Germline assignment: CDR1 SGHDT and CDR2 YYEEEE. This CDR3 region has 13 residues. Losses at the gene ends were 2 bases for V and 7 bases for J; bases not matched to a gene: 2. The CDR3 DNA sequence: TGTGCCAGCAGCTTCGGGACAGGGGTTGGCTACACCTTC. Its protein product is CASSFGTGVGYTF.

This clone occurred once. The chain employs TRBV13 and TRBJ2-3; 7 bases map to TRBD2. Trimming took 4 bases from V and 0 from J; bases not matched to a gene: 4. This CDR3 spans 15 amino acids. Germline assignment: CDR1 PRHDT and CDR2 FYEKMQ (reference sequence). The CDR3, as DNA: TGTGCCAGCAGCTCCGGACTAGGGAGCACAGATACGCAGTATTTT. This codes for CASSSGLGSTDTQYF.

The rearrangement links TRBV18 to TRBJ2-5; D is unclear. This CDR3 is built from 11 residues. Trimming took off 3 bases at V and 3 bases at J, with 2 bases between the two ends. Germline V gives CDR1 KGHSH, CDR2 LQKENI. In nucleotides, the CDR3 is TGTGCCAGCTCACCCGAAGAGACCCAGTACTTC. Encoded protein: CASSPEETQYF. Full variable domain (outside the CDR3, taken from reference TRBV18 and TRBJ2-5): NAGVMQNPRHLVRRRGQEARLRCSPMKGHSHVYWYRQLPEEGLKFMVYLQKENIIDESGMPKERFSAEFPKEGPSILRIQQVVRGDSAAYFCASSPEETQYFGPGTRLLVL.

The V gene is TRBV19, the J gene TRBJ1-4; D not certain. The germline V gene encodes CDR1 LNHDA and CDR2 SQIVND (reference sequence). V gave up 3 bases and J gave up 0 bases, with 8 bases separating them. CDR3 length: 15 amino acids. CDR3 protein: CASSIPVATNEKLFF. The CDR3 DNA sequence: TGTGCCAGTAGTATTCCGGTTGCAACTAATGAAAAACTGTTTTTT.

J is TRBJ1-3 and V is TRBV29-1; D is ambiguous. CDR1 and CDR2 (germline): SQVTM, ANQGSEA. Trimming shortened V by 2 bases and J by 0 bases, and 5 bases separated the two germline ends. The CDR3 spans 13 residues. The CDR3 reads CSVEYTSGNTIYF. The CDR3 DNA follows: TGCAGCGTTGAATACACCTCTGGAAACACCATATATTTT.

The genes are TRBV5-1 and TRBJ2-7; TRBD2 aligns across 13 bases. Germline CDR1 reads SGHRS; CDR2 reads YFSETQ. The CDR3 loop spans 16 amino acids. The ends lost 7 bases at V and 6 bases at J; junction bases unmatched: 13. CDR3 loop: CASRGTSGTQPREQYF. The CDR3 coding sequence is TGCGCCAGCCGGGGGACTAGCGGGACCCAGCCCCGCGAGCAGTACTTC.

This chain connects TRBV19 to TRBJ2-7; unclear D gene. Germline CDR1 is LNHDA and CDR2 is SQIVND (reference sequence). This CDR3 has 12 residues. Deletions cut 9 bases from V and 3 bases from J, with 12 bases between. CDR3 DNA sequence: TGTGCCAGCTCGGCGGTGGGCTACGAGCAGTACTTC. Its protein is CASSAVGYEQYF.

The chain carries TRBV27 and TRBJ1-3; D is undetermined. This CDR3 is built from 13 residues. Trimming cost V 3 bases and J 4 bases, with 7 bases left between them. CDR1 is MNHEY and CDR2 is SMNVEV in the germline V gene (reference sequence). The CDR3 sequence: CASSFTGGNTIYF. CDR3 in DNA: TGTGCCAGCAGTTTCACGGGGGGAAACACCATATATTTT.

The genes are TRBV5-1 and TRBJ2-2; 7 bases are shared with TRBD2. From germline, CDR1 is SGHRS and CDR2 YFSETQ. The CDR3 runs to 15 residues. V was pared by 1 base and J by 7 bases, with 7 bases of the junction left unmatched. CDR3 sequence reads: CASSLNLGGSGELFF. The CDR3 coding sequence is TGCGCCAGCAGCTTGAATCTGGGCGGGAGCGGGGAGCTGTTTTTT.

The chain is built from TRBV5-1 and TRBJ2-3; 11 nucleotides line up with TRBD2. The germline CDR1 and CDR2 sequences are SGHRS and YFSETQ. The CDR3 is made up of 17 amino acids. Trimming cost V 2 bases and J 0 bases; bases outside gene matches: 5. In nucleotides, the CDR3 is TGCGCCAGCAGCTTCGGAGGACTAGCGGGTAGCACAGATACGCAGTATTTT. Its translation is CASSFGGLAGSTDTQYF.

The CDR3, as DNA: TGTGCCAGCAGTTTATCTCTGGACAGGAGCTCCTACGAGCAGTACTTC. Residues: CASSLSLDRSSYEQYF. The V gene is TRBV28, the J gene TRBJ2-7; 7 nucleotides match TRBD1. In germline, CDR1 is MDHEN, CDR2 SYDVKM. V was clipped by 1 base and J by 0 bases; unmatched bases: 6. CDR3 length: 16 amino acids.

The rearrangement uses TRBV18 and TRBJ1-1; 7 bases map to TRBD1. Germline trimming cut 6 bases from V and 2 bases from J; bases unmatched to any gene: 12. The germline V gene has CDR1 KGHSH and CDR2 LQKENI. This CDR3 contains 16 residues. Here the CDR3 reads CASSPAATGLNTEAFF. The CDR3 DNA follows: TGTGCCAGCTCCCCAGCGGCGACAGGGTTAAACACTGAAGCTTTCTTT.

This sequence joins TRBV28 and TRBJ2-7; D call uncertain. The CDR3 length is 14 residues. CDR1 is MDHEN, CDR2 SYDVKM, per germline. Trimming took off 3 bases at V and 3 bases at J, with 12 bases between the two ends. The CDR3 DNA follows: TGTGCCAGCAGTTTGCACATCTCATTCTACGAGCAGTACTTC. The encoded protein is CASSLHISFYEQYF.

The V and J genes are TRBV16 and TRBJ1-4, with 9 positions matching TRBD1. This CDR3 has 15 amino acids. Germline-derived CDR1 and CDR2 are KGHSY and FQNENV. V gave up 5 bases and J gave up 0 bases; unmatched junction bases: 1. In DNA form, the CDR3 reads TGTGCCAGCAGCAGGGACAGGGCAACTAATGAAAAACTGTTTTTT. This translates into CASSRDRATNEKLFF.

The gene calls are TRBV25-1 and TRBJ1-1; 7 bases agree with TRBD1. The ends lost 6 bases at V and 4 bases at J; junction bases unmatched: 8. The CDR3 sequence is 14 residues long. Germline values: CDR1 MGHDK, CDR2 SYGVNS. The CDR3: CASRRQGWVTEAFF. The CDR3 bases are TGTGCCAGCAGGCGACAGGGATGGGTCACTGAAGCTTTCTTT.

The V call is TRBV3-1 (or the pseudogene TRBV3-2), the J call TRBJ2-1; unclear D gene. This CDR3 contains 14 residues. V dropped 0 bases and J dropped 9 bases, with 12 bases sitting between them. Germline assignment: CDR1 LGHDT and CDR2 YNNKEL (reference sequence). The CDR3 reads CASSQETLPAEQFF. The CDR3 nucleotides read TGTGCCAGCAGCCAAGAGACATTACCCGCTGAGCAGTTCTTC.

The chain recombines TRBV7-9 with TRBJ2-7; TRBD2 agrees at 7 bases. Trimming took 5 bases from V and 0 from J; bases not matched to a gene: 10. The CDR3 has 16 residues. In germline, CDR1 is SEHNR, CDR2 FQNEAQ (reference sequence). This CDR3 is CASSGTPGLNSYEQYF. CDR3 DNA sequence: TGTGCCAGCAGCGGAACCCCGGGACTAAACTCCTACGAGCAGTACTTC.

V gene TRBV28 combines with J gene TRBJ2-2; 8 bases line up with TRBD1. Germline trimming cut 8 bases from V and 3 bases from J; bases unmatched to any gene: 17. CDR1 and CDR2 from the germline V gene are MDHEN and SYDVKM. The CDR3 consists of 18 residues. The CDR3 DNA reads TGTGCCAGCGAAAGCGGACAGGGCTCACGGCGGGACACCGGGGAGCTGTTTTTT. This gives the protein CASESGQGSRRDTGELFF.

V and J are TRBV3-1 (or the pseudogene TRBV3-2) and TRBJ2-3; 8 bases fit TRBD2. V lost 1 base to trimming and J lost 3 bases; unmatched junction nucleotides: 12. Germline-derived CDR1 and CDR2 are LGHDT and YNNKEL (reference sequence). The CDR3 length is 18 residues. CDR3 in DNA: TGTGCCAGCAGCCAAGGGAGGGGCGCGGGAGGTCGGACAGATACGCAGTATTTT. This translates into CASSQGRGAGGRTDTQYF.

V gene TRBV27 combines with J gene TRBJ1-3; TRBD1 is a possible D gene (6 bases). Germline CDR1 MNHEY, CDR2 SMNVEV (reference sequence). V was trimmed by 5 bases and J by 4 bases, leaving 12 bases between them. The CDR3 has 14 amino acids. The CDR3 DNA reads TGTGCCAGCAGTCGCAGGGGAACAGGAAACACCATATATTTT. Translated: CASSRRGTGNTIYF.

The chain carries TRBV5-1 and TRBJ2-7; 12 bases fit TRBD2. Germline loops: CDR1 SGHRS, CDR2 YFSETQ. The CDR3 spans 15 residues. J gave up 5 bases and V 0 bases, and 3 bases lay outside the gene matches. The CDR3 is CASSLGLAGADEQYF. The CDR3 DNA follows: TGCGCCAGCAGCTTGGGACTAGCGGGAGCCGACGAGCAGTACTTC.

J is TRBJ2-1 and V is TRBV18, with D possibly being TRBD1 (7 bases). The CDR3 contains 13 residues. Germline CDR1 reads KGHSH; CDR2 reads LQKENI. The V end lost 3 bases, the J end lost 8 bases, and 11 bases lay between the germline ends. CDR3 residues: CASSPSRGDEQFF. CDR3 nucleotide sequence: TGTGCCAGCTCACCTAGCAGGGGGGATGAGCAGTTCTTC.

The V call is TRBV4-2, the J call TRBJ2-3; 12 bases line up with TRBD2. The CDR3 covers 15 residues. With 4 bases clipped from V and 4 bases from J, the junction kept 3 bases outside the gene matches. Germline loops: CDR1 LGHNA, CDR2 YNFKEQ. In nucleotides, the CDR3 is TGTGCCAGCAGCCGACTAGCGGGAGAACCAGATACGCAGTATTTT. Its translation is CASSRLAGEPDTQYF.

This rearrangement joins TRBV5-1 to TRBJ2-7; D unresolved. Germline V gene sequence: CDR1 SGHRS, CDR2 YFSETQ. V lost 0 bases to trimming and J lost 0 bases, with 10 bases between them. The CDR3 sequence is 15 residues long. As DNA, the CDR3 is TGCGCCAGCAGCTTGGCTATCAGCGCCTCCTACGAGCAGTACTTC. The encoded protein is CASSLAISASYEQYF.

CDR3 coding DNA: TGCGCCAGCAGCTTGTGGTGGGGGCTACAGCCCCAGCATTTT. It yields the protein CASSLWWGLQPQHF. The chain links TRBV5-1 to TRBJ1-5, with D possibly matching TRBD1 (6 bases). This CDR3 contains 14 residues. Germline CDR1 is SGHRS and CDR2 is YFSETQ. V lost 1 base, J lost 7 bases, and 12 bases lay in between.

The chain combines TRBV1 with TRBJ2-2; no DNA check was done on the table's D call, TRBD1. TRBV1 counts as a pseudogene. There are 18 residues in the CDR3. CDR3 protein: CTSSQERWAVQNTGELFF. The CDR3 nucleotides are TGCACCAGCAGCCAAGAAAGGTGGGCCGTACAGAACACCGGGGAGCTGTTTTTT.

V gene TRBV28 combines with J gene TRBJ1-1; no reliable D call. The CDR3 totals 18 residues. Trimming cost V 1 base and J 1 base, with 19 bases left between them. Germline values: CDR1 MDHEN, CDR2 SYDVKM. CDR3 in DNA: TGTGCCAGCAGTTTATTAGTATCGGGTGCACAACAGAACACTGAAGCTTTCTTT. This translates into CASSLLVSGAQQNTEAFF.

The chain recombines TRBV7-9 with TRBJ2-7, with 9 bases aligning to TRBD1. The trim removed 2 bases at V and 7 bases at J, leaving 12 bases unmatched. This CDR3 is built from 16 residues. Germline CDR1 is SEHNR and CDR2 is FQNEAQ (reference sequence). CDR3: CASSLSTGTGLIEQYF. The CDR3 nucleotides read TGTGCCAGCAGCTTATCGACCGGGACAGGGTTGATAGAGCAGTACTTC.

The genes are TRBV5-1 and TRBJ2-1; possible D gene TRBD1, 6 bases. Germline V gene sequence: CDR1 SGHRS, CDR2 YFSETQ. The ends were cut back, 6 bases at V and 6 bases at J, with 19 bases in the middle. The CDR3 spans 15 residues. Here the CDR3 reads CASKNRVGNGNEQFF. CDR3 DNA sequence: TGCGCCAGCAAAAACAGGGTTGGAAATGGCAATGAGCAGTTCTTC.

The CDR3 region is CASSESIGGGTEAFF. The DNA of the CDR3 is TGTGCCAGCAGTGAGAGTATCGGAGGAGGCACTGAAGCTTTCTTT. The chain recombines TRBV6-1 with TRBJ1-1; no clear D. The CDR3 is 15 amino acids. Germline V gene lookup returns CDR1 MNHNS and CDR2 SASEGT. V was trimmed by 3 bases and J by 4 bases, leaving 15 bases between them.

This clone was recorded a few times. V usage is TRBV5-4 and J usage is TRBJ1-4; D gene unclear. CDR1 and CDR2 (germline): SGHNT, YYREEE (reference sequence). The CDR3 covers 16 residues. Between the trimmed V and J ends, which lost 0 bases and 4 bases, there was a span of 13 bases. In DNA, the CDR3 is TGTGCCAGCAGCTTGGCCGAGGCAGCGGATAATGAAAAACTGTTTTTT. Amino acids: CASSLAEAADNEKLFF.